This paragraph reports one T cell receptor beta chain. Its antigen is undetermined. The sample is drawn from a study of shared clonotypes between healthy human individuals. Study-level information: For every donor, three CD4 naive, three CD4 memory, two CD8 naive and one CD8 memory plates were used.

Donors comprised only Caucasian adults living in Nashville, Tennessee. Clones were sequenced by immunoSEQ multiplex PCR, and TCRdb holds only the in-frame ones, with some missing. The sample holds over a million clones; 75% are singletons and the top ten take about 1.5%. Regarding the study as a whole: Clonotype sharing across a handful of donors was observed for 4% to 5.5% of naive CD4 clonotypes.

V trimming: 1 base; J trimming: 6 bases; junction bases outside the gene matches: 6. Germline assignment: CDR1 MNHEY and CDR2 SVGAGI. The CDR3 runs 15 residues. Sequencing input: memory CD4+ T cells sorted from blood. Indicated subset: CD45RA-negative fraction. This TCR derives from a young man in good health. This chain joins TRBV6-5 and TRBJ2-7, with TRBD2 matching 10 bases. This CDR3 reads CASSYFLAGEGEQYF. CDR3 nucleotide sequence: TGTGCCAGCAGTTACTTCCTAGCGGGAGAGGGCGAGCAGTACTTC.